This T cell receptor beta chain was retrieved from a study of blood T cell repertoires in COVID-19. The sample holds a few counts of this clone. The V gene lost 2 bases and the J gene lost 5 bases, with 18 bases spanning the gap. The CDR3 loop spans 16 amino acids. CDR1 is KGHSH, CDR2 LQKENI, per germline. Clones were sequenced by immunoSEQ multiplex PCR, and TCRdb holds only the in-frame ones, with some missing. This sample has roughly 250,000 clones; roughly 80% occur once, and the top ten carry around 9.9%. The V and J genes are TRBV18 and TRBJ1-2; D is perhaps TRBD1 (5 bases). The sequenced sample was peripheral blood. This TCR came from a woman of 80 years or more with acute or convalescent COVID-19. CDR3 sequence reads: CASSPMGGEDAYGYTF. CDR3 sequence (DNA): TGTGCCAGCTCACCAATGGGAGGGGAGGATGCATATGGCTACACCTTC.